This TCR beta chain was observed in a study of response to subunit inactivated influenza vaccine. Study findings and constraints: A suggestion made by the authors is that each seasonal influenza vaccination recruits few new T cells.

TCRdb independently ran MiXCR on the RT-PCR reads; one entry per CDR3 protein. The data hold some 800,000 distinct CDR3 sequences, with 20% to 25% observed a single time. V gave up 3 bases and J gave up 3 bases; unmatched junction bases: 4. Germline CDR1 reads LNHNV; CDR2 reads YYDKDF (reference sequence). This CDR3 is built from 15 residues. This clonotype was picked up a small number of times. No antigen is known for it. The specimen comprised PBMCs from blood, sampled about 5 days after vaccination. The chain is built from TRBV15 and TRBJ1-4; 7 bases fit TRBD1. The TCR comes from a man between 45 and 60 years old who received an inactivated influenza vaccine. CDR3 sequence: CATSSNTGANEKLFF. CDR3 bases: TGTGCCACCAGCAGTAACACAGGGGCTAATGAAAAACTGTTTTTT.